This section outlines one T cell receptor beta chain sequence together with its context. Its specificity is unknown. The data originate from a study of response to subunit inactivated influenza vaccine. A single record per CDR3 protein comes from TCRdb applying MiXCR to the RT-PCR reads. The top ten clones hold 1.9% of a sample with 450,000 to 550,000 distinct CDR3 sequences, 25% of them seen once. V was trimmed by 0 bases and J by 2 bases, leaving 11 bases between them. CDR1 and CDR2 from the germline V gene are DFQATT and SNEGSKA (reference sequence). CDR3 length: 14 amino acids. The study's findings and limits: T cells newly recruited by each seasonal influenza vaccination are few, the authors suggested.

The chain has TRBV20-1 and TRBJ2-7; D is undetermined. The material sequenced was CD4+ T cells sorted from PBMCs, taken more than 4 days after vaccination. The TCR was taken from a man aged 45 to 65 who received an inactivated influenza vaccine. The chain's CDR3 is CSARDQRSTYEQYF. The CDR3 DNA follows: TGCAGTGCTAGAGATCAAAGGAGTACCTACGAGCAGTACTTC.